This entry features one T cell receptor beta chain sequence. Its antigen is unknown. One entry per CDR3 protein results from TCRdb running MiXCR on the RT-PCR reads. The sample holds 860,000 or so distinct CDR3 sequences, roughly 20% seen once. The data are from a study of response to subunit inactivated influenza vaccine. Germline V gene sequence: CDR1 SGHVS, CDR2 FQNEAQ. Trimming removed 5 bases from V and 0 bases from J; junction bases left unmatched: 4. The CDR3 spans 15 residues. General observations from the study: Each seasonal influenza vaccination, the authors suggested, recruits few new T cells.

This chain connects TRBV7-8 to TRBJ1-1, with 9 bases aligning to TRBD1. The source of this sequence is a man aged 45 to 65 who received an inactivated influenza vaccine. The sample consisted of PBMCs from blood, taken roughly 5 days after vaccination. CDR3 sequence: CASSIGTGMNTEAFF. As DNA, the CDR3 is TGTGCCAGCAGCATCGGGACAGGGATGAACACTGAAGCTTTCTTT.